The next 20 T cell receptor beta chains were all read from a single sample in a study of shared clonotypes between healthy human individuals (dated by TCRdb to the early 2020s). Library creation used the immunoSEQ multiplex PCR assay. TCRdb obtained this table from immuneACCESS and retained in-frame rearrangements with V and J assigned. These tables miss some clones; where compared with another copy, unresolved V genes account for less than half of the shortfall, and the remainder is unexplained. This sample comprises about 480,000 clones, about four fifths of them detected only once. The ten largest account for 13% of the sample. The sample was PBMCs. These receptors were collected from a woman in her 40s in good health. Some clones in this sample may be carry-over from other donors' samples.

The V call is TRBV7-8, the J call TRBJ1-1; no clear D. Germline CDR1 is SGHVS and CDR2 is FQNEAQ. Trimming cost V 5 bases and J 4 bases, with 14 bases left between them. The CDR3 covers 14 residues. CDR3 bases: TGTGCCAGCAGCCGGGCGCTGCCGAGCACTGAAGCTTTCTTT. It yields the protein CASSRALPSTEAFF.

This chain joins TRBV7-9 and TRBJ2-3; D is undetermined. The germline V and J ends were trimmed by 2 bases and 6 bases, with 3 bases remaining between them. Germline loops: CDR1 SEHNR, CDR2 FQNEAQ (reference sequence). The CDR3 runs 11 residues. The CDR3 region is CASSLSDTQYF. CDR3 nucleotide sequence: TGTGCCAGCAGCTTAAGCGATACGCAGTATTTT.

The CDR3 sequence is CASSLAGQIGNTIYF. In nucleotides, the CDR3 is TGCGCCAGCAGCCTCGCAGGACAGATTGGAAACACCATATATTTT. This chain connects TRBV5-1 to TRBJ1-3, with D possibly TRBD1 on 6 matching bases. CDR3 size: 15 residues. Trimming cost V 4 bases and J 3 bases, with 14 bases left between them. Germline assignment: CDR1 SGHRS and CDR2 YFSETQ.

The chain is built from TRBV9 and TRBJ1-1; 11 bases map to TRBD1. Losses at the gene ends were 0 bases for V and 5 bases for J; bases not matched to a gene: 3. CDR1 is SGDLS, CDR2 YYNGEE, per germline. The CDR3 spans 15 residues. In nucleotides, the CDR3 is TGTGCCAGCAGCGTAGAAGGGACAGGGGGGACTGAAGCTTTCTTT. It codes for CASSVEGTGGTEAFF.

CDR3 in DNA: TGTGCCAGCAGCTTAGCTGCGGAGCTTTATGGCTACACCTTC. It specifies CASSLAAELYGYTF. The chain links TRBV7-2 to TRBJ1-2; D remains unclear. The CDR3 has 14 amino acids. V was cut by 0 bases and J by 5 bases, with 10 bases left in between. Germline lookup yields CDR1 SGHTA and CDR2 FQGNSA.

This clone has only one observation. V is TRBV7-2 and J is TRBJ2-7, with 7 bases aligning to TRBD2. The CDR3 covers 16 residues. Germline lookup yields CDR1 SGHTA and CDR2 FQGNSA. V dropped 8 bases and J dropped 5; count of bases not matched to a gene: 18. Written as DNA, the CDR3 is TGTGCCAGCTCAAGGTTTGGCGGGAGAGAAGGTGACGAGCAGTACTTC. Encoded protein: CASSRFGGREGDEQYF.

The rearrangement uses TRBV10-3 and TRBJ2-2, with TRBD1 identical over 7 bases. There are 15 residues in the CDR3. Losses at the gene ends were 6 bases for V and 3 bases for J; bases not matched to a gene: 7. CDR1 and CDR2 (germline): ENHRY, SYGVKD. CDR3 DNA sequence: TGTGCCATCAGATCCCCCGGGACAGACACCGGGGAGCTGTTTTTT. Translation gives CAIRSPGTDTGELFF.

This clone was observed a few times. The chain combines TRBV2 with TRBJ2-1, with D hard to call. V was clipped by 3 bases and J by 2 bases, with 2 bases between them. Per the germline V gene, CDR1 is SNHLY and CDR2 is FYNNEI. The CDR3 contains 12 residues. The CDR3 coding sequence is TGTGCCAGCAGTGAGACCTACAATGAGCAGTTCTTC. Its translation: CASSETYNEQFF. Full variable domain (missing parts from reference TRBV2 and TRBJ2-1): EPEVTQTPSHQVTQMGQEVILRCVPISNHLYFYWYRQILGQKVEFLVSFYNNEISEKSEIFDDQFSVERPDGSNFTLKIRSTKLEDSAMYFCASSETYNEQFFGPGTRLTVL.

This chain connects TRBV5-1 to TRBJ2-1; maybe TRBD1 (6 bases). Trimming took 0 bases from V and 1 from J, leaving 11 bases between them. CDR3 length equals 16 residues. From germline, CDR1 is SGHRS and CDR2 YFSETQ. This chain's CDR3 is CASSLGGGMSYNEQFF. Written as DNA, the CDR3 is TGCGCCAGCAGCTTGGGAGGGGGAATGTCCTACAATGAGCAGTTCTTC.

V and J are TRBV5-1 and TRBJ2-7, with TRBD1 matching over 7 bases. The germline CDR1 and CDR2 sequences are SGHRS and YFSETQ. The CDR3 has 14 residues. The ends lost 0 bases at V and 6 bases at J; junction bases unmatched: 6. CDR3 loop: CASSLVGRQGEQYF. The CDR3, as DNA: TGCGCCAGCAGCTTGGTTGGGAGACAGGGCGAGCAGTACTTC. Full variable domain (outside the CDR3, taken from reference TRBV5-1 and TRBJ2-7): KAGVTQTPRYLIKTRGQQVTLSCSPISGHRSVSWYQQTPGQGLQFLFEYFSETQRNKGNFPGRFSGRQFSNSRSEMNVSTLELGDSALYLCASSLVGRQGEQYFGPGTRLTVT.

To note about this clone: The sample has other DNA sequences that encode this CDR3 too. The chain couples TRBV9 to TRBJ2-7; D unclear. Trimming removed 0 bases at V and 4 bases at J, with 11 bases between. The CDR3 covers 14 residues. Germline CDR1 is SGDLS and CDR2 is YYNGEE. CDR3 amino acids: CASSVGLGSYEQYF. The DNA of the CDR3 is TGTGCCAGCAGCGTAGGTCTAGGATCGTACGAGCAGTACTTC.

The V and J genes are TRBV28 and TRBJ1-2; TRBD1 is a possible D gene (6 bases). Trimming pared 7 bases from V and 4 bases from J, leaving 16 bases between. The CDR3 runs to 14 residues. Germline V lookup: CDR1 MDHEN, CDR2 SYDVKM. Here the CDR3 reads CASKPPGQRYGYTF. CDR3 coding DNA: TGTGCCAGCAAACCACCGGGACAACGCTATGGCTACACCTTC.

There are a few counts of this clone. V usage is TRBV6-5 and J usage is TRBJ1-1; the D is unclear. The V end lost 6 bases, the J end lost 1 base, and 12 bases lay between the germline ends. The CDR3 is made up of 14 amino acids. Germline-derived CDR1 and CDR2 are MNHEY and SVGAGI. The chain's CDR3 is CASSPNQENTEAFF. CDR3 DNA sequence: TGTGCCAGCAGCCCCAACCAGGAGAACACTGAAGCTTTCTTT.

This chain uses TRBV6-4 with TRBJ1-5; TRBD1 aligns across 7 bases. After removal of 1 base from V and 7 bases from J, the junction contained 4 bases not matched to a gene. The CDR3 contains 14 residues. Looked up from germline, CDR1 is MRHNA and CDR2 is SNTAGT. CDR3 region: CASSDLAGGQPQHF. In nucleotides, the CDR3 is TGTGCCAGCAGTGACTTGGCAGGGGGACAGCCCCAGCATTTT.

The chain carries TRBV21-1 and TRBJ2-5; the tabulated D call, TRBD2, remains unverified against the DNA. The last part of the DNA fits TRBJ2-7 better; the J call may be wrong. TRBV21-1 counts as a pseudogene. The CDR3 has 15 residues. The CDR3 spells CASSSQREWGYEQYF. The DNA of the CDR3 is TGTGCCAGCAGCAGCCAGCGGGAGTGGGGTTACGAGCAGTACTTC.

V usage is TRBV7-6 and J usage is TRBJ2-7; TRBD2 aligns across 9 bases. CDR3 length: 14 residues. With 0 bases clipped from V and 6 bases from J, the junction kept 3 bases outside the gene matches. Germline V gene sequence: CDR1 SGHVS, CDR2 FNYEAQ. CDR3 DNA sequence: TGTGCCAGCAGCTTAGCTAGCGGGAGACGCGAGCAGTACTTC. Translated: CASSLASGRREQYF.

This clone was recorded a few times. The chain is built from TRBV18 and TRBJ1-2; TRBD1 aligns across 8 bases. From germline, CDR1 is KGHSH and CDR2 LQKENI. The V gene end was trimmed by 3 bases and the J gene end by 3 bases; junction bases not matched to a gene: 9. The length of the CDR3 is 16 residues. The CDR3 DNA reads TGTGCCAGCTCACCTTCGCCCGGGACAGGAGACTATGGCTACACCTTC. Translated, it gives CASSPSPGTGDYGYTF.

The sample holds a few counts of this clone. This sequence joins TRBV28 and TRBJ2-1; maybe TRBD2 (5 bases). Between the trimmed V and J ends, which lost 6 bases and 4 bases, there was a span of 13 bases. Germline-derived CDR1 and CDR2 are MDHEN and SYDVKM. The length of the CDR3 is 14 residues. CDR3 nucleotides: TGTGCCAGCAGGGAGGACGTTACGTACAATGAGCAGTTCTTC. Residues: CASREDVTYNEQFF.

The chain carries TRBV5-1 and TRBJ2-4; 9 bases are shared with TRBD2. The V gene end was trimmed by 0 bases and the J gene end by 10 bases; junction bases not matched to a gene: 8. The germline V gene encodes CDR1 SGHRS and CDR2 YFSETQ. This CDR3 region has 15 residues. The DNA for the CDR3 is TGCGCCAGCAGCTTGGAGGCAGCGGGAGGCCTTATTCAGTACTTC. It yields the protein CASSLEAAGGLIQYF.

V and J are TRBV28 and TRBJ2-7; 11 bases match TRBD1. CDR1 MDHEN and CDR2 SYDVKM come from the germline V gene. The length of the CDR3 is 14 residues. The J segment lost 3 bases and the V segment lost 5 bases, leaving 3 bases of the junction unmatched. The CDR3 DNA follows: TGTGCCAGCAGTGGGGGGACAGGGGGCTACGAGCAGTACTTC. Its protein is CASSGGTGGYEQYF.